This T cell receptor (beta chain) came from a study of beta chain features in type 1 diabetes. Points from the study as a whole: Insertions at VDJ junctions were less frequent in type 1 diabetes patients. These patients also deleted more nucleotides at the same junctions.

Looked up from germline, CDR1 is SGHRS and CDR2 is YFSETQ. V shed 0 bases and J 7 bases; nucleotides not matched to a gene: 6. This CDR3 is 15 amino acids long. Turning to this clone: Antigen unknown.

Naive, central memory, regulatory and stem cell-like memory cells within the CD4+ compartment were sorted using CD45RO/CCR7/CD25/CD127/CD95/CD27. TCRB transcripts that were expressed got sequenced, as all of the isolated RNA had been reverse transcribed. The method was immunoSEQ multiplex PCR; TCRdb's version includes in-frame clones alone and lacks a portion of them. The sample records a few hundred thousand clones, roughly 16% being singletons. The TCR sequence derives from a woman under 30 in good health. This sequence joins TRBV5-1 and TRBJ2-1; 8 bases agree with TRBD2. Sequenced sample: naive CD4+ T cells from blood. The CDR3 loop is CASSLVAGGGNEQFF. Here the CDR3 DNA reads TGCGCCAGCAGCTTGGTTGCGGGAGGTGGTAATGAGCAGTTCTTC.